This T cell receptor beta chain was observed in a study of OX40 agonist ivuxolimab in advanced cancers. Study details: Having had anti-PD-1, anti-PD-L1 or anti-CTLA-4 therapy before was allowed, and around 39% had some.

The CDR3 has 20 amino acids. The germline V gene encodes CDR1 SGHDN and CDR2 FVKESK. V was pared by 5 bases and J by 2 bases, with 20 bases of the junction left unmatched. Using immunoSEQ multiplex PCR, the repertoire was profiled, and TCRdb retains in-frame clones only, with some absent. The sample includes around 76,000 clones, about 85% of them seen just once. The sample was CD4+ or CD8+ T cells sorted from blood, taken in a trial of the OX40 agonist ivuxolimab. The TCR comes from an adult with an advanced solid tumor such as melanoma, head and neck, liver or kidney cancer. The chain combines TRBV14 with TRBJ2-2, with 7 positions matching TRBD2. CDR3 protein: CASSFPPDRGGPFNTGELFF. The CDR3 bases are TGTGCCAGCAGCTTCCCTCCGGATCGCGGGGGACCATTTAACACCGGGGAGCTGTTTTTT.